There are a few counts of the clone carrying this T cell receptor (beta chain). Its specificity is not known. The V gene's germline CDR1 is MNHEY and CDR2 SMNVEV (reference sequence). Trimming stripped 3 bases from V and 3 bases from J, with 8 bases between. This CDR3 is 13 amino acids long. Vbeta (60) and Jbeta (13) primers were used in the PCR. Original handling: Among the unique TCR beta chains that a later analysis counted, about 85 million in all, around 11 million were shared. Libraries were prepared by immunoSEQ multiplex PCR; TCRdb keeps only in-frame clonotypes and omits some of them. The D gene and trimming were derived from the DNA, and the V and J assignments and clone size from that table. The sample records 140,000 to 150,000 clones, more than 8% being singletons. The data originate from a study of cytomegalovirus exposure and HLA in healthy donors. Study conclusions and caveats: When analyzed later, the rates of TCR association showed variation by HLA locus, with DRB1 the most and HLA-C the fewest.

V is TRBV27 and J is TRBJ1-2; D is possibly TRBD1 (5 bases). The TCR was taken from a man aged 50 to 59 in good health and CMV-seronegative. Sequencing input: PBMCs. The CDR3 sequence is CASSFSRDYGYTF. The CDR3 DNA follows: TGTGCCAGCAGTTTTTCCAGGGACTATGGCTACACCTTC.